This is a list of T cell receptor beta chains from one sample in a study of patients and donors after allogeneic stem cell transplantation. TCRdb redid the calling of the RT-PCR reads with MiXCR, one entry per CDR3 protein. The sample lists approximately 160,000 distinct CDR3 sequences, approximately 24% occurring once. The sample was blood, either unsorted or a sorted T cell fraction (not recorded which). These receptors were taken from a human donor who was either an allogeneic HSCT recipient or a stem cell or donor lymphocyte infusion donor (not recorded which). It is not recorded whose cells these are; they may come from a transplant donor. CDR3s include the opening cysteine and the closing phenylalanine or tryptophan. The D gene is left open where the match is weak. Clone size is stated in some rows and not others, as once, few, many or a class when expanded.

CDR3 protein: CASSTDGLNTGELFF
CDR3 DNA: TGTGCCAGCAGCACGGACGGATTGAACACCGGGGAGCTGTTTTTT
D gene: NA
clone size: few
J gene: TRBJ2-2
V gene: TRBV27

CDR3 protein: CASSPPAARSTGELFF
CDR3 DNA: TGTGCCAGCAGTCCCCCAGCGGCTCGAAGCACCGGGGAGCTGTTTTTT
D gene: NA
clone size: NA
J gene: TRBJ2-2
V gene: TRBV6-2/TRBV6-3

CDR3 protein: CASSQQGRAGNEQFF
CDR3 DNA: TGTGCCAGCAGCCAACAAGGGAGGGCTGGTAATGAGCAGTTCTTC
D gene: TRBD2
clone size: few
J gene: TRBJ2-1
V gene: TRBV4-2

CDR3 protein: CATRSPGGTEAFF
CDR3 DNA: TGTGCCACCAGAAGCCCAGGGGGCACTGAAGCTTTCTTT
D gene: TRBD1
clone size: NA
J gene: TRBJ1-1
V gene: TRBV24-1

CDR3 protein: CAKVGQFTEAFF
CDR3 DNA: TGTGCCAAAGTGGGACAGTTTACTGAAGCTTTCTTT
D gene: TRBD1
clone size: NA
J gene: TRBJ1-1
V gene: TRBV2

CDR3 protein: CASSIGQPQHF
CDR3 DNA: TGTGCCAGTAGTATTGGGCAGCCCCAGCATTTT
D gene: NA
clone size: NA
J gene: TRBJ1-5
V gene: TRBV19

CDR3 protein: CASSPPSSQETQYF
CDR3 DNA: TGTGCCAGCTCACCACCGTCCAGCCAAGAGACCCAGTACTTC
D gene: NA
clone size: NA
J gene: TRBJ2-5
V gene: TRBV18

CDR3 protein: CSALVTGHYEQYF
CDR3 DNA: TGCAGTGCTCTCGTGACAGGACACTACGAGCAGTACTTC
D gene: NA
clone size: NA
J gene: TRBJ2-7
V gene: TRBV20-1

CDR3 protein: CSARRLNQFHEQYF
CDR3 DNA: TGCAGTGCTAGGCGCCTCAACCAGTTCCACGAGCAGTACTTC
D gene: NA
clone size: NA
J gene: TRBJ2-7
V gene: TRBV20-1

CDR3 protein: CASSLVPKSQGIF
CDR3 DNA: TGTGCCAGCAGCTTAGTACCTAAGTCACAGGGGATATTC
D gene: TRBD1
clone size: few
J gene: TRBJ1-2
V gene: TRBV7-8

CDR3 protein: CASSPGGGAIYNEQFF
CDR3 DNA: TGTGCCAGCAGTCCTGGGGGAGGGGCCATCTACAATGAGCAGTTCTTC
D gene: TRBD2
clone size: NA
J gene: TRBJ2-1
V gene: TRBV12-3/TRBV12-4

CDR3 protein: CASSNRVSTDTQYF
CDR3 DNA: TGTGCCAGCAGTAACAGGGTCAGCACAGATACGCAGTATTTT
D gene: NA
clone size: NA
J gene: TRBJ2-3
V gene: TRBV6-5

CDR3 protein: CATSDGWRETQYF
CDR3 DNA: TGTGCCACCAGTGATGGATGGAGGGAGACCCAGTACTTC
D gene: NA
clone size: few
J gene: TRBJ2-5
V gene: TRBV24-1

CDR3 protein: CAISGTSGGKLSSYNEQFF
CDR3 DNA: TGTGCCATCAGTGGGACTAGCGGGGGGAAACTGAGCTCCTACAATGAGCAGTTCTTC
D gene: TRBD2
clone size: few
J gene: TRBJ2-1
V gene: TRBV10-3

CDR3 protein: CSASGGAIYNEQFF
CDR3 DNA: TGCAGTGCTAGCGGGGGGGCGATCTACAATGAGCAGTTCTTC
D gene: TRBD2
clone size: few
J gene: TRBJ2-1
V gene: TRBV20-1

CDR3 protein: CASAGTASHNEQFF
CDR3 DNA: TGCGCCAGCGCCGGGACAGCAAGCCACAATGAGCAGTTCTTC
D gene: TRBD1
clone size: NA
J gene: TRBJ2-1
V gene: TRBV10-2

CDR3 protein: CSARGQVKSEAFF
CDR3 DNA: TGCAGTGCTAGGGGACAGGTGAAGTCTGAAGCTTTCTTT
D gene: TRBD1
clone size: many
J gene: TRBJ1-1
V gene: TRBV20-1

CDR3 protein: CSAHDPRSTDTQYF
CDR3 DNA: TGCAGTGCTCATGATCCCCGCAGTACAGATACGCAGTATTTT
D gene: NA
clone size: few
J gene: TRBJ2-3
V gene: TRBV20-1

CDR3 protein: CASSFGLGGHMNTEAFF
CDR3 DNA: TGTGCCAGCAGTTTTGGCCTGGGGGGACACATGAACACTGAAGCTTTCTTT
D gene: NA
clone size: few
J gene: TRBJ1-1
V gene: TRBV27

CDR3 protein: CASSRIPGGPTYSNQPQHF
CDR3 DNA: TGTGCCAGCAGTCGTATACCTGGCGGGCCAACCTATAGCAATCAGCCCCAGCATTTT
D gene: NA
clone size: few
J gene: TRBJ1-5
V gene: TRBV27

CDR3 protein: CASSVEQYNEQFF
CDR3 DNA: TGTGCCAGCAGCGTAGAACAGTACAATGAGCAGTTCTTC
D gene: NA
clone size: NA
J gene: TRBJ2-1
V gene: TRBV9

CDR3 protein: CASSLGYLTGVGGYTF
CDR3 DNA: TGTGCCAGCAGTTTGGGCTATTTGACAGGGGTCGGCGGCTACACCTTC
D gene: TRBD1
clone size: NA
J gene: TRBJ1-2
V gene: TRBV12-3/TRBV12-4

CDR3 protein: CASTLTGMSGNTIYF
CDR3 DNA: TGTGCCAGCACCCTGACAGGGATGTCTGGAAACACCATATATTTT
D gene: TRBD1
clone size: NA
J gene: TRBJ1-3
V gene: TRBV12-3/TRBV12-4

CDR3 protein: CSGSDGSANYGYTF
CDR3 DNA: TGCAGCGGATCGGACGGTTCGGCTAACTATGGCTACACCTTC
D gene: NA
clone size: NA
J gene: TRBJ1-2
V gene: TRBV29-1

CDR3 protein: CSVVAGSANEKLFF
CDR3 DNA: TGCAGCGTTGTCGCAGGGTCGGCTAATGAAAAACTGTTTTTT
D gene: NA
clone size: many
J gene: TRBJ1-4
V gene: TRBV29-1

CDR3 protein: CASSLAVGYKEYSGELFF
CDR3 DNA: TGCGCCAGCAGCTTGGCCGTAGGGTATAAGGAGTATTCCGGGGAGCTGTTTTTT
D gene: NA
clone size: few
J gene: TRBJ2-2
V gene: TRBV5-1

CDR3 protein: CAISEYGSHYGYTF
CDR3 DNA: TGTGCCATCAGTGAGTATGGCAGTCACTATGGCTACACCTTC
D gene: NA
clone size: NA
J gene: TRBJ1-2
V gene: TRBV10-3

CDR3 protein: CATSGANGRAANEKLFF
CDR3 DNA: TGTGCCACCAGCGGGGCAAACGGACGAGCAGCTAATGAAAAACTGTTTTTT
D gene: NA
clone size: NA
J gene: TRBJ1-4
V gene: TRBV15

CDR3 protein: CASRPGQGAHEQYF
CDR3 DNA: TGTGCCAGCAGGCCGGGACAGGGGGCACACGAGCAGTACTTC
D gene: NA
clone size: NA
J gene: TRBJ2-7
V gene: TRBV21-1

CDR3 protein: CASSWSETQYF
CDR3 DNA: TGCGCCAGCAGTTGGTCAGAGACCCAGTACTTC
D gene: NA
clone size: NA
J gene: TRBJ2-5
V gene: TRBV5-1

CDR3 protein: CASSLERGRNSPLHF
CDR3 DNA: TGTGCCAGCAGCTTAGAACGGGGAAGAAATTCACCCCTCCACTTT
D gene: NA
clone size: many
J gene: TRBJ1-6
V gene: TRBV7-2

CDR3 protein: CASSFTGGSEQYF
CDR3 DNA: TGCGCCAGCAGCTTCACAGGGGGCAGCGAGCAGTACTTC
D gene: TRBD1
clone size: NA
J gene: TRBJ2-7
V gene: TRBV5-1

CDR3 protein: CASSPSTAPYEQYF
CDR3 DNA: TGTGCCAGCAGTCCCTCAACGGCGCCCTACGAGCAGTACTTC
D gene: NA
clone size: NA
J gene: TRBJ2-7
V gene: TRBV27

CDR3 protein: CASSADRSLNTEAFF
CDR3 DNA: TGCGCCAGCAGTGCCGACAGGAGTTTGAACACTGAAGCTTTCTTT
D gene: NA
clone size: NA
J gene: TRBJ1-1
V gene: TRBV10-2

CDR3 protein: CAIRGFGSLNYGYTF
CDR3 DNA: TGTGCCATCAGGGGATTCGGTTCACTTAACTATGGCTACACCTTC
D gene: NA
clone size: NA
J gene: TRBJ1-2
V gene: TRBV10-3

CDR3 protein: CATSRSKGTYNEQFF
CDR3 DNA: TGTGCCACCAGCAGATCTAAGGGGACCTACAATGAGCAGTTCTTC
D gene: NA
clone size: few
J gene: TRBJ2-1
V gene: TRBV15

CDR3 protein: CASTTWGNQPQHF
CDR3 DNA: TGTGCCAGTACCACTTGGGGTAATCAGCCCCAGCATTTT
D gene: NA
clone size: few
J gene: TRBJ1-5
V gene: TRBV12-3/TRBV12-4

CDR3 protein: CASSLEDSINQPQHF
CDR3 DNA: TGTGCCAGCAGTTTGGAGGACAGCATCAATCAGCCCCAGCATTTT
D gene: NA
clone size: NA
J gene: TRBJ1-5
V gene: TRBV12-3/TRBV12-4

CDR3 protein: CASSLVENDRGEAFF
CDR3 DNA: TGCGCCAGCAGCTTGGTCGAGAACGATCGGGGTGAAGCTTTCTTT
D gene: NA
clone size: NA
J gene: TRBJ1-1
V gene: TRBV5-1

CDR3 protein: CASNHGQANQPQHF
CDR3 DNA: TGTGCCAGCAACCACGGACAGGCCAATCAGCCCCAGCATTTT
D gene: TRBD1
clone size: many
J gene: TRBJ1-5
V gene: TRBV12-3/TRBV12-4

CDR3 protein: CASSLDRGYNSPLHF
CDR3 DNA: TGTGCCAGCAGTTTAGATCGGGGTTATAATTCACCCCTCCACTTT
D gene: NA
clone size: few
J gene: TRBJ1-6
V gene: TRBV27

CDR3 protein: CASSLPFPTSRGVNTEAFF
CDR3 DNA: TGTGCCAGCAGCTTACCATTCCCCACATCCAGGGGGGTGAACACTGAAGCTTTCTTT
D gene: TRBD1
clone size: many
J gene: TRBJ1-1
V gene: TRBV7-9

CDR3 protein: CASNPRFERQETQYF
CDR3 DNA: TGCGCCAGCAACCCCCGATTTGAACGCCAAGAGACCCAGTACTTC
D gene: NA
clone size: few
J gene: TRBJ2-5
V gene: TRBV4-1

CDR3 protein: CASTDADTQYF
CDR3 DNA: TGTGCCAGCACGGACGCAGATACGCAGTATTTT
D gene: NA
clone size: NA
J gene: TRBJ2-3
V gene: TRBV6-5

CDR3 protein: CASTGGATQYF
CDR3 DNA: TGTGCCAGCACGGGGGGTGCTACGCAGTATTTT
D gene: TRBD2
clone size: once
J gene: TRBJ2-3
V gene: TRBV12-3/TRBV12-4

CDR3 protein: CASSVATGYNSPLHF
CDR3 DNA: TGTGCCAGCAGCGTAGCTACCGGTTATAATTCACCCCTCCACTTT
D gene: NA
clone size: many
J gene: TRBJ1-6
V gene: TRBV9

CDR3 protein: CASSPSYHQGAGYEQYF
CDR3 DNA: TGTGCCAGCAGCCCCAGCTACCACCAGGGGGCTGGCTACGAGCAGTACTTC
D gene: TRBD1
clone size: NA
J gene: TRBJ2-7
V gene: TRBV5-5

CDR3 protein: CSVENTGAEQYF
CDR3 DNA: TGCAGCGTTGAAAACACAGGGGCCGAGCAGTACTTC
D gene: TRBD1
clone size: NA
J gene: TRBJ2-7
V gene: TRBV29-1

CDR3 protein: CASSLDPGGYEQYF
CDR3 DNA: TGCGCCAGCAGCTTGGACCCCGGGGGCTACGAGCAGTACTTC
D gene: NA
clone size: NA
J gene: TRBJ2-7
V gene: TRBV5-1

CDR3 protein: CASSWAGVYGYTF
CDR3 DNA: TGTGCCAGCAGCTGGGCGGGTGTCTATGGCTACACCTTC
D gene: NA
clone size: NA
J gene: TRBJ1-2
V gene: TRBV7-9

CDR3 protein: CASSLGDRVRYGYTF
CDR3 DNA: TGTGCCAGCAGCTTAGGGGACAGAGTTCGCTATGGCTACACCTTC
D gene: TRBD1
clone size: few
J gene: TRBJ1-2
V gene: TRBV11-3

CDR3 protein: CASGLYSYNSPLHF
CDR3 DNA: TGTGCTAGTGGTTTGTACAGTTATAATTCACCCCTCCACTTT
D gene: NA
clone size: NA
J gene: TRBJ1-6
V gene: TRBV12-5

CDR3 protein: CASSSRKSEAFF
CDR3 DNA: TGTGCCAGCAGCAGCAGGAAATCTGAAGCTTTCTTT
D gene: NA
clone size: few
J gene: TRBJ1-1
V gene: TRBV12-3/TRBV12-4